In this sample, the clone carrying this T cell receptor beta chain turned up a few times. The ends lost 6 bases at V and 1 base at J; junction bases unmatched: 8. Germline loops: CDR1 MNHEY, CDR2 SMNVEV (reference sequence). This CDR3 comprises 15 residues. TCRdb re-derived calls from the 5' RACE reads in MiXCR, one entry per CDR3 protein. The table shows fewer than 40,000 distinct CDR3 sequences, with 7.5% to 8% occurring only once. This record belongs to a study of spatial heterogeneity in lung cancer. Described time point: sample taken at primary tumor resection. The TCR was taken from a male donor with early-stage non-small cell lung cancer. The chain uses TRBV27 and TRBJ2-5, with 7 bases fitting TRBD1. This specimen was PBMCs, taken at surgery. The CDR3: CASSHYEGAQETQYF. CDR3 sequence (DNA): TGTGCCAGCAGCCATTACGAGGGGGCCCAAGAGACCCAGTACTTC.